These 17 T cell receptor beta chains share one sample of origin, sequenced in a study of T cell repertoires in cytomegalovirus infection. These receptors are not linked to any known antigen. TCRdb reprocessed the reads via MiXCR and lists one record per CDR3 protein. The table lists some 940,000 distinct CDR3 sequences, around 30% of them singletons. The sample in question was cultured CD8+ T cells from PBMCs, obtained from culture after CMV antigen stimulation. All receptors derive from a human donor in good health (CMV status not recorded). Some clones in this sample may be carry-over from other donors' samples.

This clonotype has just a few counts. V usage is TRBV6-8 and J usage is TRBJ2-1; D gene uncertain. Germline V gene sequence: CDR1 MNHGY, CDR2 SAAAGT. With 5 bases removed from V and 7 bases from J, the gap between germline ends came to 21 bases. The CDR3 consists of 16 residues. The CDR3 sequence: CASSPDPRGYSNEQFF. CDR3 nucleotide sequence: TGTGCCAGCAGTCCCGATCCTCGCGGATACTCAAATGAGCAGTTCTTC.

This clonotype showed up just a few times. This chain joins TRBV6-6 and TRBJ1-2, with 9 bases aligning to TRBD1. V was pared by 1 base and J by 4 bases, with 19 bases of the junction left unmatched. The CDR3 sequence is 20 residues long. Germline lookup yields CDR1 MNHNY and CDR2 SVGAGI (reference sequence). As DNA, the CDR3 is TGTGCCAGCAGTTACTACATCCCGGGACAGGGAGATGGTGGAGGCTATGGCTACACCTTC. Amino acids: CASSYYIPGQGDGGGYGYTF.

V and J are TRBV27 and TRBJ2-7, with a possible D match to TRBD2 (6 bases). Between the trimmed V and J ends, which lost 3 bases and 7 bases, there was a span of 10 bases. The CDR3 is 12 residues long. Looked up from germline, CDR1 is MNHEY and CDR2 is SMNVEV (reference sequence). The CDR3 DNA is TGTGCCAGCAGTTTCTGGCGGGGAGAGCAGTACGTC. This sequence encodes CASSFWRGEQYV.

The chain joins TRBV14 to TRBJ1-2; possible D gene TRBD1, 5 bases. In germline, CDR1 is SGHDN, CDR2 FVKESK. V lost 1 base and J lost 4, with 10 bases in between. The CDR3 totals 14 residues. DNA for the CDR3: TGTGCCAGCAGCCAAGGGGGGTGGAGCTATGGCTACACCTTC. It is translated as CASSQGGWSYGYTF.

This clonotype was detected only a few times. The chain carries TRBV12-5 and TRBJ1-2; no firm D call. CDR3 length: 13 residues. The V gene's germline CDR1 is LGHNT and CDR2 FRNRAP. V was trimmed by 2 bases and J by 2 bases, leaving 6 bases between them. The CDR3 bases are TGTGCTAGTGGTTTGTCTTTCAACTATGGCTACACCTTC. This codes for CASGLSFNYGYTF.

The chain is built from TRBV14 and TRBJ1-1; D gene unclear. Trimming removed 0 bases from V and 1 base from J, with 9 bases in between. Per the germline V gene, CDR1 is SGHDN and CDR2 is FVKESK. This CDR3 is built from 15 residues. The CDR3, as DNA: TGTGCCAGCAGCCAAGACGGAAGCCCGAACACTGAAGCTTTCTTT. Translated: CASSQDGSPNTEAFF.

Remarks on this clonotype: The junction does not match germline at one end; this may be a read error. The rearrangement uses TRBV12-3 or TRBV12-4 and TRBJ1-4; the match to TRBD1 covers 8 bases. CDR3 length equals 15 residues. CDR3 DNA: TGTGTCAGCAGCTCGCTGACAGGGGTGGGTGAAAAACTGTTTTTT. Its translation: CVSSSLTGVGEKLFF.

As regards this clonotype: Because the CDR3 is missing its conserved closing phenylalanine or tryptophan, this is likely a read error. The limits of the CDR3 on the DNA are not certain, so only TCRdb's listed CDR3 is given. This sequence joins TRBV5-8 and TRBJ1-2; TRBD1, the D gene given by the table, was not confirmed from the DNA. Per the germline V gene, CDR1 is SGHTS and CDR2 is YDEGEE. The CDR3 region is 8 residues in length, termini included. CDR3 loop: CASSGQEL.

The CDR3 region has the DNA TGTGCCAGCAGCCTCCCCACCACAGATACGCAGTATTTT. It specifies CASSLPTTDTQYF. The chain has TRBV7-9 and TRBJ2-3; D unclear. The CDR3 totals 13 residues. V lost 5 bases, J lost 2 bases, and 8 bases lay in between. The germline CDR1 and CDR2 sequences are SEHNR and FQNEAQ (reference sequence). Based on the CDR3 plus reference TRBV7-9 and TRBJ2-3, the full variable domain is DTGVSQNPRHKITKRGQNVTFRCDPISEHNRLYWYRQTLGQGPEFLTYFQNEAQLEKSRLLSDRFSAERPKGSFSTLEIQRTEQGDSAMYLCASSLPTTDTQYFGPGTRLTVL.

The V gene is TRBV3-1, the J gene TRBJ1-2; no reliable D call. The CDR3 contains 17 residues. Deletions cut 1 base from V and 3 bases from J, with 18 bases between. CDR1 and CDR2 from the germline V gene are LGHDT and YNNKEL (reference sequence). CDR3 residues: CASSQVAFTGDYYGYTF. Here the CDR3 DNA reads TGTGCCAGCAGCCAAGTGGCCTTCACCGGAGACTACTATGGCTACACCTTC.

This clonotype was counted at least ten times. This chain uses TRBV7-9 with TRBJ1-6, with a weak D call TRBD1 (6 bases). This CDR3 contains 14 residues. Germline V lookup: CDR1 SEHNR, CDR2 FQNEAQ (reference sequence). Trimming pared 7 bases from V and 9 bases from J, leaving 16 bases between. The CDR3 nucleotides read TGTGCCAGCAACCCTGCCCGGGGGGCTTCACCCCTCCACTTT. Encoded protein: CASNPARGASPLHF.

The V and J genes are TRBV19 and TRBJ2-7; D is uncertain. This CDR3 has 14 amino acids. Looked up from germline, CDR1 is LNHDA and CDR2 is SQIVND (reference sequence). Trimming removed 5 bases from V and 0 bases from J, with 11 bases in between. The CDR3 nucleotides are TGTGCCAGTAGTCAGTGGCGCGGCTCCTACGAGCAGTACTTC. The encoded protein is CASSQWRGSYEQYF.

The rearrangement links TRBV2 to TRBJ1-6, with D hard to call. V was clipped by 5 bases and J by 0 bases, with 14 bases between them. The CDR3 sequence is 17 residues long. Germline V gene lookup returns CDR1 SNHLY and CDR2 FYNNEI. The CDR3 is CASSPSRDNSYNSPLHF. In DNA form, the CDR3 reads TGTGCCAGCAGTCCTTCGCGGGATAACTCCTATAATTCACCCCTCCACTTT. The variable domain in full, completed from reference TRBV2 and TRBJ1-6, reads EPEVTQTPSHQVTQMGQEVILRCVPISNHLYFYWYRQILGQKVEFLVSFYNNEISEKSEIFDDQFSVERPDGSNFTLKIRSTKLEDSAMYFCASSPSRDNSYNSPLHFGNGTRLTVT.

Details on this clonotype: One end of the junction fails to match germline, which may point to a read error. V gene TRBV6-1 combines with J gene TRBJ1-2; D not certain. The germline gives CDR1 MNHNS, CDR2 SASEGT. This CDR3 region has 15 residues. CDR3 bases: TGTGCCAGCAGTGAACTTCCCCTTGTCCGGGATGGCAACACCTTC. Translated, it gives CASSELPLVRDGNTF.

The sample holds many counts of this clonotype. V gene TRBV7-9 combines with J gene TRBJ1-1; possibly TRBD1 for D (5 bases). Trimming shortened V by 1 base and J by 3 bases, and 9 bases separated the two germline ends. The CDR3 loop spans 14 amino acids. The germline V gene has CDR1 SEHNR and CDR2 FQNEAQ (reference sequence). The chain's CDR3 is CASSLVGGDTEAFF. The CDR3 nucleotides are TGTGCCAGCAGCTTAGTTGGGGGGGACACTGAAGCTTTCTTT.

This clonotype was seen at least ten times. V and J are TRBV27 and TRBJ1-6; TRBD1 matches at 7 bases. The CDR3 sequence is 16 residues long. Trimming at V came to 6 bases and at J to 4 bases, leaving 9 bases not matched to a gene. Germline V gives CDR1 MNHEY, CDR2 SMNVEV (reference sequence). CDR3 region: CASRKTGEGYNSPLHF. The CDR3 DNA reads as TGTGCCAGCAGAAAAACAGGGGAAGGATATAATTCACCCCTCCACTTT.

The chain couples TRBV28 to TRBJ2-1; the D gene is possibly TRBD1 (5 bases). The V end was cut by 5 bases, the J end by 2 bases, with 16 bases between. Germline assignment: CDR1 MDHEN and CDR2 SYDVKM. CDR3 length: 16 residues. The CDR3 coding sequence is TGTGCCAGCAGTCCAGGACACATCAGACCCTACAATGAGCAGTTCTTC. It translates to CASSPGHIRPYNEQFF.